This entry describes one T cell receptor (beta chain). As yet, its antigen is unknown. Using immunoSEQ multiplex PCR, the repertoire was profiled, and TCRdb retains in-frame clones only, with some absent. This sample has tens of thousands of clones, with over 75% found just once. The record originates from a study of T cell responses to AZD1222 COVID-19 vaccine. With 5 bases clipped from V and 5 bases from J, the junction kept 6 bases outside the gene matches. The length of the CDR3 is 14 residues. Germline-derived CDR1 and CDR2 are SNHLY and FYNNEI. General observations from the study: Two AZD1222 administrations were followed by greater Spike-specific TCR breadth and depth. Across the whole spike, CD4 TCRs peaked at regions 160-218 and 743-854. Baseline seropositivity occurred in only 5 to 7 AZD1222 recipients.

The sequence came from an adult who received the AZD1222 COVID-19 vaccine. The sample consisted of peripheral blood, taken 28 days after the second AZD1222 dose. This chain links TRBV2 with TRBJ1-5, with 7 bases lining up with TRBD1. The CDR3 DNA reads TGTGCCAGCAGTCAGGACAGGAGCCATCAGCCCCAGCATTTT. Translation: CASSQDRSHQPQHF.